This TCR beta chain was recovered during a study of T cells after yellow fever vaccination. Study background: Fractions containing few cells were prepared with SMART-Seq v4 Ultra Low Input.

Study results and limitations: Booster sampling recovered most clones from primary vaccination (approximately 97% CD4, roughly 88% CD8). A weaker secondary response peaked on day 5, the primary on day 15.

Germline loops: CDR1 DFQATT, CDR2 SNEGSKA (reference sequence). The V end lost 0 bases, the J end lost 5 bases, and 13 bases lay between the germline ends. The CDR3 runs 14 residues. They built TCR cDNA with 5'RACE template switching, a step that put in a universal primer site and UMIs. One entry per CDR3 protein, called by TCRdb with MiXCR from the 5' RACE reads. The table lists around 310,000 distinct CDR3 sequences, 3.6% of them singletons, with about a quarter in the top ten. A note on this clonotype: Its antigen is not identified.

Here the sequenced sample was PBMCs, taken on the day of the yellow fever booster vaccination. The TCR comes from a man between 18 and 29 years old who received the YFV17D yellow fever vaccine. The rearrangement links TRBV20-1 to TRBJ2-5; D remains unclear. The CDR3 DNA reads TGCAGTGCTAGAGATCGTAGGGCCGGGGAGACCCAGTACTTC. Encoded protein: CSARDRRAGETQYF.